Listed below are T cell receptor beta chains from one sample, sequenced in a study of blood T cells in healthy people across ages. In TCRdb, the 5' RACE reads were re-called with MiXCR into one record per CDR3 protein. The profile covers over 1,200,000 distinct CDR3 sequences, with around 59% appearing a single time and more than 6% taken by the ten largest. Sequencing used blood. The receptors shown here come from a man younger than 30 in good health. CDR3s include the opening cysteine and the closing phenylalanine or tryptophan. A D gene is named only where the DNA matches it firmly. The size field is filled for only some rows; it gives once, few, many or a size class.

>-|TRBV20-1|-|TRBJ2-1
TGCAGTGCTAGGCCACTAGTGGGAGAATACAATGAGCAGTTCTTC
CSARPLVGEYNEQFF
>-|TRBV5-1|-|TRBJ1-1
TGCGCCAGCACCGTCGGCAGCCTGAACACTGAAGCTTTCTTT
CASTVGSLNTEAFF
>TRBD2|TRBV20-1|-|TRBJ2-1
TGCAGTGCTAGGATTAGGGGACTAGCGGCATCTGAGCAGTTCTTC
CSARIRGLAASEQFF
>TRBD1|TRBV20-1|-|TRBJ2-3
TGCAGTGCTAGATCCCGGGACAGGGAGTCCGATACGCAGTATTTT
CSARSRDRESDTQYF
>-|TRBV21-1|-|TRBJ1-2
TGTGCCAGCAAGATATTGGACAGGAGAGGGTATGGCTACACCTTC
CASKILDRRGYGYTF
>-|TRBV27|-|TRBJ2-7
TGTGCCAGCAGTTCGCTCCCAATCTACGAGCAGTACTTC
CASSSLPIYEQYF
>-|TRBV5-1|-|TRBJ2-1
TGCGCCAGCAGCTCCGGGACACTCAAGTACAATGAGCAGTTCTTC
CASSSGTLKYNEQFF
>-|TRBV29-1|-|TRBJ2-3
TGCAGCGTACTGAGGACGGGTTCGGACACAGATACGCAGTATTTT
CSVLRTGSDTDTQYF
>-|TRBV5-1|once|TRBJ2-2
TGCGCCAGCAGCTCAGATGACACCGGGGAGCTGTTTTTT
CASSSDDTGELFF
>TRBD2|TRBV20-1|-|TRBJ2-1
TGCAGTGCTAGTCCCAGGACTAGCTCCTACAATGAGCAGTTCTTC
CSASPRTSSYNEQFF
>-|TRBV20-1|-|TRBJ1-4
TGCAGTGCTCTCATCAGGGAGACTAATGAAAAACTGTTTTTT
CSALIRETNEKLFF
>-|TRBV4-3|once|TRBJ2-7
TGCGCCAGCAGCCAAGCACAGGCCGGCTCCTACAATGAGCAGTACTTC
CASSQAQAGSYNEQYF
>-|TRBV12-3/TRBV12-4|few|TRBJ2-3
TGTGCCAGCAGTACTCTCACAGATACGCAGTATTTT
CASSTLTDTQYF
>-|TRBV3-1|-|TRBJ2-7
TGTGCCAGCAGCCGGATTCTAGGTACCTACGAGCAGTACTTC
CASSRILGTYEQYF
>-|TRBV29-1|-|TRBJ2-4
TGCAGCGTTGAGTACGGACACAGGGCAGACATTCAGTACTTC
CSVEYGHRADIQYF
>TRBD1|TRBV9|few|TRBJ2-7
TGTGCCAGCAGCAGGGACAGACTCTCCGAGCAGTACTTC
CASSRDRLSEQYF
>-|TRBV20-1|-|TRBJ2-1
TGCAGTGCTACGGCACCGGAGTACAATGAGCAGTTCTTC
CSATAPEYNEQFF
>-|TRBV28|few|TRBJ2-3
TGTGCCAGCAGGGGGGAAAGCACAGATACGCAGTATTTT
CASRGESTDTQYF
>TRBD1|TRBV15|few|TRBJ2-7
TGTGCCACCAGTAAGACAGGGGGTAGTGTCGAGCAGTACTTC
CATSKTGGSVEQYF
>TRBD1|TRBV20-1|-|TRBJ2-7
TGCAGTGCCGCACACCGGGGCAGGGGGCTCTACGAGCAGTACTTC
CSAAHRGRGLYEQYF